The 29 T cell receptor beta chains reported below all come from one sample, sequenced in a study of naive and memory T cell subsets. The beta constant-region primer was an equimolar mix of two oligonucleotides covering TRBC1 and TRBC2. Nested alpha and beta constant-region primers with the SP2 primer drove four PCR rounds on ligated cDNA. MiXCR was run by TCRdb on the UMI-ligation and nested PCR reads, yielding one entry per CDR3 protein. The table has 98,000 or so distinct CDR3 sequences, roughly 15% seen once. Regarding the study as a whole: Naive repertoires, especially CD8, held a few larger clonotypes, possibly memory cells re-expressing CD45RA.

For these receptors, no antigen is known. Sequenced: naive CD8+ T cells from blood. The origin of the receptors is a human donor in good health.

This clonotype was seen a few times. V gene TRBV11-2 combines with J gene TRBJ1-2; TRBD1 might be the D (6 bases). With 5 bases removed from V and 6 bases from J, the gap between germline ends came to 16 bases. This CDR3 spans 14 amino acids. CDR1 SGHAT and CDR2 FQNNGV come from the germline V gene. The DNA of the CDR3 is TGTGCCAGCAGCGCAGGTCAGGGGTCTGATGGCTACACCTTC. Translated: CASSAGQGSDGYTF.

This clonotype occurred many times. The chain couples TRBV4-3 to TRBJ2-6; 7 nucleotides agree with TRBD2. Looked up from germline, CDR1 is LGHNA and CDR2 is YSLEER. V shed 3 bases, J shed 5 bases, and the junction held 7 bases outside the gene matches. The CDR3 length is 16 residues. In DNA, the CDR3 is TGCGCCAGCAGCCAGGACTCGGGAGGCTGGGCCAACGTCCTGACTTTC. Residues: CASSQDSGGWANVLTF.

The chain recombines TRBV4-2 with TRBJ2-7; 8 nucleotides match TRBD1. Germline assignment: CDR1 LGHNA and CDR2 YNFKEQ. V lost 3 bases to trimming and J lost 4 bases; unmatched junction nucleotides: 8. The CDR3 is 15 amino acids. CDR3 coding DNA: TGTGCCAGCAGCCAGGCCGGGACAGGCGATTACGAGCAGTACTTC. Its protein product is CASSQAGTGDYEQYF.

This clonotype was counted a few times. The chain recombines TRBV15 with TRBJ1-6, with 9 nucleotides matching TRBD1. CDR3 length equals 15 residues. J was trimmed by 8 bases and V by 4 bases; bases with no gene match: 6. Germline V gives CDR1 LNHNV, CDR2 YYDKDF (reference sequence). The DNA of the CDR3 is TGTGCCACCAGCACCGGACAGGGGCAATATTCACCCCTCCACTTT. Its protein product is CATSTGQGQYSPLHF.

This clonotype was counted between two and nine times. The chain couples TRBV7-2 to TRBJ2-3, with D hard to call. The CDR3 has 15 residues. Between the trimmed V and J ends, which lost 1 base and 0 bases, there was a span of 8 bases. Germline loops: CDR1 SGHTA, CDR2 FQGNSA. CDR3 amino acids: CASSLVGPSTDTQYF. CDR3 sequence (DNA): TGTGCCAGCAGCTTAGTCGGTCCTAGCACAGATACGCAGTATTTT.

This clonotype has only a few counts. The J gene is TRBJ1-1, the V gene TRBV5-6, with a weak D call TRBD1 (5 bases). The V gene's germline CDR1 is SGHDT and CDR2 YYEEEE. The V end lost 2 bases, the J end lost 10 bases, and 12 bases lay between the germline ends. CDR3 length: 12 residues. In DNA form, the CDR3 reads TGTGCCAGCAGCTTTGGTGGGGGGAGAGCTTTCTTT. Amino acid sequence: CASSFGGGRAFF. The whole variable domain, filled in from reference TRBV5-6 and TRBJ1-1, reads DAGVTQSPTHLIKTRGQQVTLRCSPKSGHDTVSWYQQALGQGPQFIFQYYEEEERQRGNFPDRFSGHQFPNYSSELNVNALLLGDSALYLCASSFGGGRAFFGQGTRLTVV.

This clonotype was observed at least ten times. The chain uses TRBV7-8 and TRBJ1-1; tentatively, D is TRBD1 (5 bases). This CDR3 comprises 15 residues. Trimming removed 1 base from V and 11 bases from J, with 20 bases in between. Germline V CDR1 and CDR2: SGHVS, FQNEAQ. The CDR3 here is CASSLEVREVGCAFF. The CDR3 bases are TGTGCCAGCAGCTTAGAAGTCAGGGAGGTTGGTTGCGCTTTCTTT.

The chain links TRBV4-2 to TRBJ2-1; no firm D call. The length of the CDR3 is 14 residues. V lost 0 bases and J 8 bases, leaving 11 bases between the germline ends. Germline CDR1 is LGHNA and CDR2 is YNFKEQ. The CDR3 DNA sequence: TGTGCCAGCAGCCAAGAAGAGAGTGAGGATGAGCAGTTCTTC. Translated: CASSQEESEDEQFF.

There are a few counts of this clonotype. This chain joins TRBV7-9 and TRBJ2-7; D may be TRBD2 (6 bases). The V end was cut by 0 bases, the J end by 4 bases, with 13 bases between. The germline V gene encodes CDR1 SEHNR and CDR2 FQNEAQ (reference sequence). The CDR3 is 15 residues long. CDR3 DNA sequence: TGTGCCAGCAGCTTAGCGAAGGAGGGCGGATACGAGCAGTACTTC. Its protein product is CASSLAKEGGYEQYF.

This clonotype was counted many times. At one end, the junction sequence differs from germline, possibly due to a read error. The V and J genes are TRBV27 and TRBJ2-7, with 11 nucleotides matching TRBD2. Germline V gives CDR1 MNHEY, CDR2 SMNVEV (reference sequence). The CDR3 spans 13 residues. The chain's CDR3 is CASSLWEVAGGRF. The CDR3, as DNA: TGTGCCAGCAGTCTCTGGGAAGTAGCGGGGGGGCGGTTC.

The table lists this clonotype with many counts. The V and J genes are TRBV9 and TRBJ1-1, with D unresolved. Germline CDR1 is SGDLS and CDR2 is YYNGEE. Trimming removed 3 bases from V and 7 bases from J, with 22 bases in between. The CDR3 is made up of 16 amino acids. DNA for the CDR3: TGTGCCAGCAGCGCCCATCCGACTGAGAACCATTATGAAGCTTTCTTT. Translating gives CASSAHPTENHYEAFF.

The genes are TRBV4-3 and TRBJ2-1; a weak D match, TRBD2 (6 bases). This CDR3 contains 16 residues. CDR1 and CDR2 (germline): LGHNA, YSLEER. V shed 0 bases and J shed 6 bases, with 15 bases lying between them. CDR3 region: CASSQDFGTSPNEQFF. CDR3 DNA sequence: TGCGCCAGCAGCCAAGATTTTGGGACTTCCCCCAATGAGCAGTTCTTC.

This chain uses TRBV29-1 with TRBJ2-2; either TRBD1 or TRBD2 may supply D (6 bases each). V dropped 0 bases and J dropped 9 bases, with 14 bases sitting between them. Germline CDR1 and CDR2: SQVTM and ANQGSEA. The CDR3 has 14 amino acids. CDR3: CSVEDQGGNRELFF. The CDR3 DNA follows: TGCAGCGTTGAAGACCAAGGGGGGAACCGGGAGCTGTTTTTT.

This clonotype was detected ten times or more. The V gene is TRBV3-1, the J gene TRBJ2-1; tentatively, D is TRBD1 (6 bases). Germline-derived CDR1 and CDR2 are LGHDT and YNNKEL (reference sequence). This CDR3 has 13 amino acids. Trimming shortened V by 5 bases and J by 3 bases, and 8 bases separated the two germline ends. The CDR3, as DNA: TGTGCCAGCAGCGAAGGGGGCTACAATGAGCAGTTCTTC. Translated, it gives CASSEGGYNEQFF.

The chain links TRBV28 to TRBJ1-5, with TRBD1 as a possible D gene (6 bases). Germline-derived CDR1 and CDR2 are MDHEN and SYDVKM. The CDR3 has 16 amino acids. V lost 7 bases and J 4 bases, leaving 20 bases between the germline ends. CDR3 loop: CASNGRKGGANQPQHF. The DNA for the CDR3 is TGTGCCAGCAATGGTCGAAAAGGGGGAGCGAATCAGCCCCAGCATTTT.

Regarding this clonotype: The conserved final phenylalanine or tryptophan is absent from the CDR3, which likely points to a read error. The rearrangement links TRBV12-3 or TRBV12-4 to TRBJ1-2; the match to TRBD1 covers 8 bases. There are 14 residues in the CDR3. V lost 5 bases, J lost 10 bases, and 12 bases stayed unmatched. CDR3 bases: TGTGCCAGCAGTCCTAGGACAGGGCCTTCTGTCTACACCTCC. Translating it yields CASSPRTGPSVYTS.

Details on this clonotype: At one boundary the junction diverges from the germline segment, which might be a read error. The CDR3 DNA is TGTGCTAGCAGCTTAGCCCCGGGACTAGCGGGATTGGAGACCCAGTACTTC. This codes for CASSLAPGLAGLETQYF. The chain couples TRBV7-7 to TRBJ2-5; 13 bases agree with TRBD2. CDR3 size: 17 residues. Germline V lookup: CDR1 SSHAT, CDR2 FNYEAQ (reference sequence).

This clonotype was seen more than once but under ten times. V and J are TRBV19 and TRBJ2-1, with a weak D call TRBD2 (5 bases). In germline, CDR1 is LNHDA, CDR2 SQIVND (reference sequence). Trimming removed 5 bases at V and 0 bases at J, with 17 bases between. The CDR3 has 17 residues. The CDR3 nucleotides are TGTGCCAGTAGTTATCTCCAACTAGTTCGCTCCTACAATGAGCAGTTCTTC. It is translated as CASSYLQLVRSYNEQFF. The full variable domain, rest sourced from reference TRBV19 and TRBJ2-1, is DGGITQSPKYLFRKEGQNVTLSCEQNLNHDAMYWYRQDPGQGLRLIYYSQIVNDFQKGDIAEGYSVSREKKESFPLTVTSAQKNPTAFYLCASSYLQLVRSYNEQFFGPGTRLTVL.

This clonotype has just a few counts. J is TRBJ1-1 and V is TRBV7-2; the D is unclear. The CDR3 runs to 18 residues. Looked up from germline, CDR1 is SGHTA and CDR2 is FQGNSA. With 1 base removed from V and 5 bases from J, the gap between germline ends came to 23 bases. In DNA, the CDR3 is TGTGCCAGCAGCTTAGGTTGGGTCGGTGATGGCCAGGAGACTGAAGCTTTCTTT. This gives the protein CASSLGWVGDGQETEAFF.

This clonotype was seen a handful of times. V usage is TRBV4-3 and J usage is TRBJ2-7; 7 bases map to TRBD2. Germline assignment: CDR1 LGHNA and CDR2 YSLEER. The CDR3 extends over 15 amino acids. The ends lost 3 bases at V and 4 bases at J; junction bases unmatched: 9. The CDR3 loop reads CASSQGGRAAYEQYF. The CDR3, as DNA: TGCGCCAGCAGCCAGGGGGGGAGGGCGGCGTACGAGCAGTACTTC.

This clonotype was seen ten or more times. V gene TRBV12-3 or TRBV12-4 combines with J gene TRBJ2-2; the D gene is possibly TRBD2 (6 bases). Trimming removed 5 bases from V and 1 base from J, with 17 bases in between. CDR3 length equals 17 residues. The CDR3 is CASSQSLAEGNTGELFF. The CDR3 nucleotides are TGTGCCAGCAGTCAATCCTTAGCGGAAGGGAACACCGGGGAGCTGTTTTTT.

This clonotype was found many times. The chain has TRBV2 and TRBJ2-2, with 7 bases matching TRBD2. Losses at the gene ends were 7 bases for V and 1 base for J; bases not matched to a gene: 15. Germline V lookup: CDR1 SNHLY, CDR2 FYNNEI. This CDR3 spans 18 amino acids. CDR3 region: CASTPWSGDYLNTGELFF. The CDR3, as DNA: TGTGCCAGCACCCCCTGGAGTGGGGACTACCTGAACACCGGGGAGCTGTTTTTT.

V is TRBV23-1 and J is TRBJ2-7; 9 bases match TRBD2. Being an ORF, TRBV23-1 has a function that is uncertain. V shed 2 bases, J shed 7 bases, and the junction held 9 bases outside the gene matches. This CDR3 is built from 15 residues. The chain's CDR3 is CASSQEPSGMWEQYF. The CDR3 DNA reads TGCGCCAGCAGTCAAGAACCTAGCGGGATGTGGGAGCAGTACTTC.

This chain joins TRBV4-2 and TRBJ1-1; D possibly corresponds to TRBD1 (6 bases). The CDR3 spans 14 residues. Trimming stripped 4 bases from V and 1 base from J, with 10 bases between. Germline V gene lookup returns CDR1 LGHNA and CDR2 YNFKEQ. The CDR3 DNA reads TGTGCCAGCAGCCCGGGACACCCGAACACTGAAGCTTTCTTT. This sequence encodes CASSPGHPNTEAFF.

The chain couples TRBV12-3 or TRBV12-4 to TRBJ2-3; D gene uncertain. The CDR3 is 14 amino acids. V lost 1 base to trimming and J lost 4 bases, with 9 bases between them. DNA for the CDR3: TGTGCCAGCAGTTTAGTCGGTCCCGCAGATACGCAGTATTTT. Amino acid sequence: CASSLVGPADTQYF.

The chain couples TRBV5-1 to TRBJ2-7; a weak D match, TRBD2 (6 bases). Trimming left V 4 bases short and J 5 bases short, with 25 bases between. The CDR3 spans 17 residues. CDR1 and CDR2 from the germline V gene are SGHRS and YFSETQ. CDR3 in amino acids: CASSDLTGLLVAHEQYF. As DNA, the CDR3 is TGCGCCAGCAGCGACCTTACCGGACTACTAGTTGCGCACGAGCAGTACTTC.

This clonotype has just a few counts. The chain combines TRBV28 with TRBJ2-7; TRBD2 matches 8 bases. V dropped 6 bases and J dropped 3; count of bases not matched to a gene: 13. Per germline, CDR1 MDHEN and CDR2 SYDVKM. The CDR3 is made up of 16 amino acids. The CDR3 region is CASRELAGGGRYEQYF. CDR3 bases: TGTGCCAGCAGGGAGCTTGCGGGGGGCGGACGCTACGAGCAGTACTTC.

This clonotype was recorded many times. The gene calls are TRBV19 and TRBJ2-3; D may be TRBD1 (6 bases). This CDR3 comprises 14 residues. V was trimmed by 6 bases and J by 2 bases, leaving 12 bases between them. Germline CDR1 is LNHDA and CDR2 is SQIVND (reference sequence). The chain's CDR3 is CASSRDTYTDTQYF. The DNA for the CDR3 is TGTGCCAGTAGCCGGGACACCTACACAGATACGCAGTATTTT.

The chain combines TRBV12-3 or TRBV12-4 with TRBJ2-1; D is undetermined. This CDR3 comprises 16 residues. V lost 1 base, J lost 6 bases, and 16 bases lay in between. The CDR3 reads CASSLVLGQNINEQFF. The CDR3, as DNA: TGTGCCAGCAGTTTAGTTCTTGGGCAGAATATCAATGAGCAGTTCTTC.